This TCR beta chain is from a study of T cell responses to AZD1222 COVID-19 vaccine. Method: immunoSEQ multiplex PCR; TCRdb's copy keeps in-frame clones and lacks some. The data show 160,000 or so clones, about 87% seen once. The receptor was derived from an adult who received the MenACWY meningococcal vaccine as a control. The source material was peripheral blood, sampled 28 days after the second dose of the MenACWY control vaccine.

The DNA for the CDR3 is TGTGCCAGCAGTTTAGCTCTCTATGGCTACACCTTC. It yields the protein CASSLALYGYTF. The chain is built from TRBV28 and TRBJ1-2; D not resolved. The germline V and J ends were trimmed by 2 bases and 4 bases, with 5 bases remaining between them. This CDR3 spans 12 amino acids. Germline values: CDR1 MDHEN, CDR2 SYDVKM.